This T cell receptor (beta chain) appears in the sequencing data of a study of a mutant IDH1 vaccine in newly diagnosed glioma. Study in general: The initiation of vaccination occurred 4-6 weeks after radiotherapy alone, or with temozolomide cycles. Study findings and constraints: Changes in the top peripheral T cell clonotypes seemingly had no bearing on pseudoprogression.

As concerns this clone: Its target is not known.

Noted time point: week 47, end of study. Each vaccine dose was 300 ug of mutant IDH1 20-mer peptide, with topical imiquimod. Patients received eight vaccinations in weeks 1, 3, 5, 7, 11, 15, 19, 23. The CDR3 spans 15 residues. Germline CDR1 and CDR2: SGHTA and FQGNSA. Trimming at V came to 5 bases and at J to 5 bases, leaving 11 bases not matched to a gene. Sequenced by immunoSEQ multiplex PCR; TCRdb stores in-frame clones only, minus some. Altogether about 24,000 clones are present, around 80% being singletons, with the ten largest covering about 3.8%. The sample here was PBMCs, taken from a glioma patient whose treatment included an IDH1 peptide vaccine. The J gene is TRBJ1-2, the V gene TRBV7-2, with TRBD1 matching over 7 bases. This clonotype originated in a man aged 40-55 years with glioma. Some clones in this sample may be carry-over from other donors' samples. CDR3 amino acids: CASSPISGTAYGYTF. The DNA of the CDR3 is TGTGCCAGCAGCCCAATTTCCGGGACAGCTTATGGCTACACCTTC. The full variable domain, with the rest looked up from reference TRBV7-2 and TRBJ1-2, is GAGVSQSPSNKVTEKGKDVELRCDPISGHTALYWYRQSLGQGLEFLIYFQGNSAPDKSGLPSDRFSAERTGGSVSTLTIQRTQQEDSAVYLCASSPISGTAYGYTFGSGTRLTVV.